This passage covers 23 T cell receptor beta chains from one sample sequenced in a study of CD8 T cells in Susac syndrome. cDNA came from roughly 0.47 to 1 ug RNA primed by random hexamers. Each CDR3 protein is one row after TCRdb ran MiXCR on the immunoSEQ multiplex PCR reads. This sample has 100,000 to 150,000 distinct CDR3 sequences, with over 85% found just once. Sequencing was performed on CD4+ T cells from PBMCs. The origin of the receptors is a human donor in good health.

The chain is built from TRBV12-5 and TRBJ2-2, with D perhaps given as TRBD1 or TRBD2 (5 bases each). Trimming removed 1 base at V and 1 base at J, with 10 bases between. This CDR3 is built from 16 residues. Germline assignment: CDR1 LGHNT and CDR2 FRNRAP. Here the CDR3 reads CASGLGGILNTGELFF. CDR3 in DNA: TGTGCTAGTGGTTTGGGGGGGATTCTGAACACCGGGGAGCTGTTTTTT.

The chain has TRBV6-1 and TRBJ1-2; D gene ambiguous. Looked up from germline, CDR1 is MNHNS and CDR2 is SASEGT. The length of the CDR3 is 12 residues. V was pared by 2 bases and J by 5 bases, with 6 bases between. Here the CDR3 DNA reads TGTGCCAGCAGTGAATTTTATTATGGCTACACCTTC. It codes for CASSEFYYGYTF.

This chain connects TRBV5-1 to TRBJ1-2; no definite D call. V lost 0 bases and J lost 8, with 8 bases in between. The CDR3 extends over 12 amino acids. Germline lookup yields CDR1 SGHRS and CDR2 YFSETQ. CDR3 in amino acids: CASSLDLEGYTF. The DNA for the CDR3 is TGCGCCAGCAGCTTGGACTTGGAGGGCTACACCTTC.

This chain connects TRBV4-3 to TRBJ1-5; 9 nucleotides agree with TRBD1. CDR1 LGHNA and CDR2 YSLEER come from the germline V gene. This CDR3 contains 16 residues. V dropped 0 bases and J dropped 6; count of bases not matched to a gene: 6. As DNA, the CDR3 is TGCGCCAGCAGCCAAGAGGTTGACAGGGGGAGTCAGCCCCAGCATTTT. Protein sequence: CASSQEVDRGSQPQHF.

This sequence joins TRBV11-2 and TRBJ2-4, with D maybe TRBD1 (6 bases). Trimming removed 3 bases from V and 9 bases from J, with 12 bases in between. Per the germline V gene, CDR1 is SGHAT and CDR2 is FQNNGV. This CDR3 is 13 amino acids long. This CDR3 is CASSFGGRGIQYF. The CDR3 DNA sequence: TGTGCCAGCAGCTTTGGGGGCCGTGGCATTCAGTACTTC.

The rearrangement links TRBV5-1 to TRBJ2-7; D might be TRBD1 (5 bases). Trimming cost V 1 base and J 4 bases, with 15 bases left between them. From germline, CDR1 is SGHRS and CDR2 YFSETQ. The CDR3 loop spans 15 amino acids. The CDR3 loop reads CASSLSQAHPYEQYF. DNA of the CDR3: TGCGCCAGCAGCTTGTCACAGGCGCACCCGTACGAGCAGTACTTC.

CDR3 protein: CASSRGGSWANTGELFF. The CDR3, as DNA: TGCGCCAGCAGTCGAGGGGGCTCTTGGGCGAACACCGGGGAGCTGTTTTTT. The V gene is TRBV23-1, the J gene TRBJ2-2; 7 bases fit TRBD1. TRBV23-1 is labeled an ORF, and its function is uncertain. With 4 bases clipped from V and 0 bases from J, the junction kept 8 bases outside the gene matches. The CDR3 runs to 17 residues.

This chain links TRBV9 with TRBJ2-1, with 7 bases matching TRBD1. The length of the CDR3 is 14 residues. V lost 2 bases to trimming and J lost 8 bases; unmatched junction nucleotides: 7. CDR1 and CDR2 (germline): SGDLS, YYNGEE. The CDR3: CASSVTGLTDEQFF. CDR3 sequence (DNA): TGTGCCAGCAGCGTGACAGGGCTGACGGATGAGCAGTTCTTC.

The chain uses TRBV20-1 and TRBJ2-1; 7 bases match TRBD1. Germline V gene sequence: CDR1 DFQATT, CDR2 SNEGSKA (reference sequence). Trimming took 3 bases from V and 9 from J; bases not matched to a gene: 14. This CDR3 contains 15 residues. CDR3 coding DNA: TGCAGTGCTAGTGTGACAGGGTCCCGGTTGGGTGAGCAGTTCTTC. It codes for CSASVTGSRLGEQFF.

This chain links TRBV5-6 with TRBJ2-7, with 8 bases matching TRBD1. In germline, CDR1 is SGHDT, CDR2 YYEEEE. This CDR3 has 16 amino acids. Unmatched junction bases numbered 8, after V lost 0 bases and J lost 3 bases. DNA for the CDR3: TGTGCCAGCAGCTTGGTTTTGAAGGACAGGGACTACGAGCAGTACTTC. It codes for CASSLVLKDRDYEQYF. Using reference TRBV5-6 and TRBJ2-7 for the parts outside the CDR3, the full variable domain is DAGVTQSPTHLIKTRGQQVTLRCSPKSGHDTVSWYQQALGQGPQFIFQYYEEEERQRGNFPDRFSGHQFPNYSSELNVNALLLGDSALYLCASSLVLKDRDYEQYFGPGTRLTVT.

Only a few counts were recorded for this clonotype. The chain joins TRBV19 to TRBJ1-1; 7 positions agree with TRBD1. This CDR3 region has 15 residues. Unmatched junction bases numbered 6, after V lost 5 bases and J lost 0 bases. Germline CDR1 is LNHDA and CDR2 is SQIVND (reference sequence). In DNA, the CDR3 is TGTGCCAGTAGTGTAACCGGGACAGTGAACACTGAAGCTTTCTTT. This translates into CASSVTGTVNTEAFF.

The DNA of the CDR3 is TGCAGTGCTAGGGGACGGTACCCCAACTACGAGCAGTACTTC. Protein product: CSARGRYPNYEQYF. The rearrangement joins TRBV20-1 to TRBJ2-7, with D perhaps being TRBD1 or TRBD2 (5 bases each). Trimming removed 3 bases from V and 3 bases from J, with 15 bases in between. The CDR3 sequence is 14 residues long. In germline, CDR1 is DFQATT, CDR2 SNEGSKA (reference sequence).

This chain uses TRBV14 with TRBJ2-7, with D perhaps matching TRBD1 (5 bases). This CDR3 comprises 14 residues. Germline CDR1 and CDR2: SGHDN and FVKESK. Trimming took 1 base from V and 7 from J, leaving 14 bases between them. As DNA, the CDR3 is TGTGCCAGCAGCCAAGGGGGCGCAGGTAAAGAGCAGTACTTC. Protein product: CASSQGGAGKEQYF. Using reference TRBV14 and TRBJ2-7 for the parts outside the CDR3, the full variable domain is EAGVTQFPSHSVIEKGQTVTLRCDPISGHDNLYWYRRVMGKEIKFLLHFVKESKQDESGMPNNRFLAERTGGTYSTLKVQPAELEDSGVYFCASSQGGAGKEQYFGPGTRLTVT.

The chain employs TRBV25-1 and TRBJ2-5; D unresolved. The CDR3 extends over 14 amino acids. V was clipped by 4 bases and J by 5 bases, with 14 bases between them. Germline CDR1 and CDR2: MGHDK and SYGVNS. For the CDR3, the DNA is TGTGCCAGCAGTGCCACGGGCCTGGGGGAGACCCAGTACTTC. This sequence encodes CASSATGLGETQYF.

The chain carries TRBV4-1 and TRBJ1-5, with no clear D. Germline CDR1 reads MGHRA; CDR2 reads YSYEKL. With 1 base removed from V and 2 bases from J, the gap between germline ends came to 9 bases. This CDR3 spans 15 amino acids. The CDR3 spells CASSQVFSGNQPQHF. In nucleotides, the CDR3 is TGCGCCAGCAGCCAAGTCTTTTCGGGCAATCAGCCCCAGCATTTT.

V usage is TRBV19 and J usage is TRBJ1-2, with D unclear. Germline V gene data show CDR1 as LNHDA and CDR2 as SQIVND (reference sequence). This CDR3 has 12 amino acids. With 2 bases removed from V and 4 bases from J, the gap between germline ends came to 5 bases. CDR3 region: CASSILGYGYTF. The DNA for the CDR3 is TGTGCCAGTAGTATACTTGGCTATGGCTACACCTTC.

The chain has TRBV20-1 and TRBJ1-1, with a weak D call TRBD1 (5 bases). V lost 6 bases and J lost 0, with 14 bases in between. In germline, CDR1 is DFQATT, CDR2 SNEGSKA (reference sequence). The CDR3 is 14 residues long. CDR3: CSAGSGGMNTEAFF. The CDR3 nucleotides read TGCAGTGCCGGATCGGGGGGGATGAACACTGAAGCTTTCTTT.

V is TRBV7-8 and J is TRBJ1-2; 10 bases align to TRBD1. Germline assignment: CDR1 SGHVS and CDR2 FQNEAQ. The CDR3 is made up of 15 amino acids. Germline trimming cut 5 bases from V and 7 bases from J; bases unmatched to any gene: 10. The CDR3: CASSTSLTGGGGYTF. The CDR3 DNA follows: TGTGCCAGCAGCACTAGTTTGACAGGGGGCGGTGGCTACACCTTC.

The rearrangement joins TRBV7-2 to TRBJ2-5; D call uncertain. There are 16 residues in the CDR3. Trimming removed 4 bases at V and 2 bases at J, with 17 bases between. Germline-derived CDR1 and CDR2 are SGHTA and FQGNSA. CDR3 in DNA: TGTGCCAGCAGCTCCAACCGACCAGGACCGCAAGAGACCCAGTACTTC. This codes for CASSSNRPGPQETQYF.

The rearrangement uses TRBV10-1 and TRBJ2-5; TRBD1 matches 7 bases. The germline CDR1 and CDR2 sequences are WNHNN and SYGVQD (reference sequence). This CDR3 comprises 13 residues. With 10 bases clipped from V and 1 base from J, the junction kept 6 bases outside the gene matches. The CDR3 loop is CATSQGVQETQYF. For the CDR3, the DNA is TGCGCCACCTCCCAGGGGGTCCAAGAGACCCAGTACTTC.

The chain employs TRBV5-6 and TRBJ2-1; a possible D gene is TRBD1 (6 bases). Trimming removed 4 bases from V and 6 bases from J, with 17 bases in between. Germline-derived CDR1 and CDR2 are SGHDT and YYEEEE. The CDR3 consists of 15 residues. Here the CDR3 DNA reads TGTGCCAGCAGCGCCCGGGACATGGGGTCCAATGAGCAGTTCTTC. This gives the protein CASSARDMGSNEQFF.

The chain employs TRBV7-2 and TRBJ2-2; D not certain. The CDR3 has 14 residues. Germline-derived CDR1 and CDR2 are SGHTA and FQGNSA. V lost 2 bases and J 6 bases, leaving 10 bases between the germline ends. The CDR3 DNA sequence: TGTGCCAGCAGCTTAAGAGGCAGTTCCGGGGAGCTGTTTTTT. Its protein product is CASSLRGSSGELFF.

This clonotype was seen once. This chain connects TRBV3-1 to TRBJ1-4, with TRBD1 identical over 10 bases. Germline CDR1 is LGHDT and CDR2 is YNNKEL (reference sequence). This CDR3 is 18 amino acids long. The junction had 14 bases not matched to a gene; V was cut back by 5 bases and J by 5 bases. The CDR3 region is CASSSRYFRQGANEKLFF. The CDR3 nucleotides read TGTGCCAGCAGCTCCCGATATTTTCGACAGGGGGCGAATGAAAAACTGTTTTTT. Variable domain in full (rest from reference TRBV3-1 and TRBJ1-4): DTAVSQTPKYLVTQMGNDKSIKCEQNLGHDTMYWYKQDSKKFLKIMFSYNNKELIINETVPNRFSPKSPDKAHLNLHINSLELGDSAVYFCASSSRYFRQGANEKLFFGSGTQLSVL.